This record concerns one T cell receptor beta chain sequence. The sample originates from a study of OX40 agonist ivuxolimab in advanced cancers. Clones were sequenced by immunoSEQ multiplex PCR, and TCRdb holds only the in-frame ones, with some missing. The table includes more than 60,000 clones, around nine tenths detected once. Germline lookup yields CDR1 SGHAT and CDR2 FQNNGV. V was trimmed by 2 bases and J by 7 bases, leaving 9 bases between them. The length of the CDR3 is 13 residues. The rearrangement uses TRBV11-2 and TRBJ1-5; no clear D gene. The sequence was collected from an adult with an advanced solid tumor such as melanoma, head and neck, liver or kidney cancer. The sequences come from CD4+ or CD8+ T cells sorted from blood, collected in a trial of the OX40 agonist ivuxolimab. The CDR3 loop reads CASSLWVGQPQHF. The CDR3 nucleotides read TGTGCCAGCAGCTTATGGGTAGGGCAGCCCCAGCATTTT.